This T cell receptor (beta chain) was sequenced for a study of T cells in Graves' hyperthyroidism and ophthalmopathy. This clonotype was detected a few times. This CDR3 has 19 amino acids. V was pared by 5 bases and J by 2 bases, with 13 bases of the junction left unmatched. The germline V gene encodes CDR1 SEHNR and CDR2 FQNEAQ (reference sequence). Lactation, pregnancy, other autoimmune disease or uncontrolled infection excluded patients. Authors of the study amplified TCR beta CDR3 regions from RNA transcripts. The HTBI primer set served for first-round RT-PCR of the TCR CDR3. TCRdb passed the multiplex PCR reads through MiXCR, listing each CDR3 protein once. Of about 600,000 distinct CDR3 sequences listed, 16% were seen once; the top ten hold roughly 3%.

The V call is TRBV7-9, the J call TRBJ2-3, with 13 positions matching TRBD2. The sequencing input was blood. This TCR derives from a woman aged 40 to 55 with Graves' ophthalmopathy. DNA of the CDR3: TGTGCCAGCAGCCACGGACTAGCGGGAGTCGGAAGGGCCACAGATACGCAGTATTTT. This sequence encodes CASSHGLAGVGRATDTQYF.